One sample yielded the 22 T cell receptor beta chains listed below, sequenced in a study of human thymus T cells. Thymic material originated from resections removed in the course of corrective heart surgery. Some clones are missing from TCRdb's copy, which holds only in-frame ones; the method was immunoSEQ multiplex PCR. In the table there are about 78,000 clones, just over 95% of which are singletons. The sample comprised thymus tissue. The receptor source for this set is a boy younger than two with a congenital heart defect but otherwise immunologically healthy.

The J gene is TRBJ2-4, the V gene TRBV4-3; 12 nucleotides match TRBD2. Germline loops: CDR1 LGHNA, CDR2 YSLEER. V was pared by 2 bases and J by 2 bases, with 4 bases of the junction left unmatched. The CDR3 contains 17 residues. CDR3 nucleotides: TGCGCCAGCAGCCAATTACTAGCGGGGGGTTCCAAAAACATTCAGTACTTC. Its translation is CASSQLLAGGSKNIQYF.

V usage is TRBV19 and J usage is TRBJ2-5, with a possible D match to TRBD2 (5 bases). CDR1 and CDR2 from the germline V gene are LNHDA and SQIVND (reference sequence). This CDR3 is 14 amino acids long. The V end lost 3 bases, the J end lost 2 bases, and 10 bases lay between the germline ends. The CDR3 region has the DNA TGTGCCAGTAGTATTAGCGTAGCACAAGAGACCCAGTACTTC. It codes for CASSISVAQETQYF.

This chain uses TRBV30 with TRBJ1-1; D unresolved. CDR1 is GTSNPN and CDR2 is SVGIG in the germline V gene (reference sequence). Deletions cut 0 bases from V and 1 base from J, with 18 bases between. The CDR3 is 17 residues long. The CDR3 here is CAWSVLGSYDPNTEAFF. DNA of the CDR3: TGTGCCTGGAGTGTACTCGGCAGCTACGATCCGAACACTGAAGCTTTCTTT.

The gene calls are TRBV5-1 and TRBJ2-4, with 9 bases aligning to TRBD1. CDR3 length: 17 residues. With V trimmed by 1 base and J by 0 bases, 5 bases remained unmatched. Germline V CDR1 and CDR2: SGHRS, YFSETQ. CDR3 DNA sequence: TGCGCCAGCAGCTTGACGCACAGGGGGCCAGCCAAAAACATTCAGTACTTC. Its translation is CASSLTHRGPAKNIQYF.

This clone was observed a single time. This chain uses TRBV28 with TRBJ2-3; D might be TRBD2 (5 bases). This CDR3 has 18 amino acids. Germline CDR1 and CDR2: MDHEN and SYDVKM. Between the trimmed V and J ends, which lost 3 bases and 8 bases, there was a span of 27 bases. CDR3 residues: CASSLRVTTPRYAGTQYF. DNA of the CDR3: TGTGCCAGCAGTTTGCGGGTCACGACTCCCCGATACGCGGGTACGCAGTATTTT.

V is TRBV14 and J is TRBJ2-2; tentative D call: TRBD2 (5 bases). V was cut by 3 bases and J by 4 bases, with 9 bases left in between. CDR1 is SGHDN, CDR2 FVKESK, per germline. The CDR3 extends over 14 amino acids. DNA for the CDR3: TGTGCCAGCAGCCAGGACGGACTCACCGGGGAGCTGTTTTTT. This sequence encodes CASSQDGLTGELFF.

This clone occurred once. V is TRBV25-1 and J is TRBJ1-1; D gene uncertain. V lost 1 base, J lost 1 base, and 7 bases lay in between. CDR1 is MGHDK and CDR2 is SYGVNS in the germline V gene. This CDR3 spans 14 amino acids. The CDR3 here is CASSEFSGNTEAFF. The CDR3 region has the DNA TGTGCCAGCAGTGAATTTTCAGGGAACACTGAAGCTTTCTTT.

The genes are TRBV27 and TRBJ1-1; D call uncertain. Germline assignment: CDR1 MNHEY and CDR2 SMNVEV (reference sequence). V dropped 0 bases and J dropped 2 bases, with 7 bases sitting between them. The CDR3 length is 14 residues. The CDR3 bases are TGTGCCAGCAGTTTATCGCGGGGTAACACTGAAGCTTTCTTT. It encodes CASSLSRGNTEAFF.

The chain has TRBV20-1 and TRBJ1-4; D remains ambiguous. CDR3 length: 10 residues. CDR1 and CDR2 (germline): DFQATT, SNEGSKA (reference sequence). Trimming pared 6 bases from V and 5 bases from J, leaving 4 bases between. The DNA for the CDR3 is TGCAGTGCCCCAAATGAAAAACTGTTTTTT. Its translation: CSAPNEKLFF.

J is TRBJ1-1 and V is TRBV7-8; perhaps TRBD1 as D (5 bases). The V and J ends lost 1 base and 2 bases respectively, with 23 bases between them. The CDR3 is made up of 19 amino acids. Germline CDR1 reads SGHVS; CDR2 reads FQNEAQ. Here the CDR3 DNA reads TGTGCCAGCAGCTTAGAAGGTTACCCCCGGCGGGGCGAAAACACTGAAGCTTTCTTT. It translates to CASSLEGYPRRGENTEAFF.

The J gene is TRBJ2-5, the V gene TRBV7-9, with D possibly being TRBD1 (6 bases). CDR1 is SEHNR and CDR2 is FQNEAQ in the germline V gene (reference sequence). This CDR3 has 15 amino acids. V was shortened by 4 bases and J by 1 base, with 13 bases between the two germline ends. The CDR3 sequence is CASSWKTGFQETQYF. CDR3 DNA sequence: TGTGCCAGCAGCTGGAAAACAGGGTTCCAAGAGACCCAGTACTTC.

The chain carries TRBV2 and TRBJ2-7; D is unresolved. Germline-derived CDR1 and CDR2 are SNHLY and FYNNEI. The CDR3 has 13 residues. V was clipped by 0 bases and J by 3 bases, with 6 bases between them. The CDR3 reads CASSEALDYEQYF. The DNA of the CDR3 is TGTGCCAGCAGTGAAGCGCTGGACTACGAGCAGTACTTC.

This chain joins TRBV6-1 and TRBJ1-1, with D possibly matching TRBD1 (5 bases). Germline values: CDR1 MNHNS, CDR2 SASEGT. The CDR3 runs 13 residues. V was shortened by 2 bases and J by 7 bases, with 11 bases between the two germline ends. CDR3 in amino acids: CASSERRGSEAFF. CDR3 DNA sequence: TGTGCCAGCAGTGAAAGAAGGGGCAGTGAAGCTTTCTTT.

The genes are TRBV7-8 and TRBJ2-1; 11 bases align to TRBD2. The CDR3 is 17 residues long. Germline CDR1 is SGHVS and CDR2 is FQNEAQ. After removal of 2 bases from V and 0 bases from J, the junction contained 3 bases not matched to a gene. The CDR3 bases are TGTGCCAGCAGCTTATTAGCGGGAGGGCCCTCCTACAATGAGCAGTTCTTC. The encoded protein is CASSLLAGGPSYNEQFF.

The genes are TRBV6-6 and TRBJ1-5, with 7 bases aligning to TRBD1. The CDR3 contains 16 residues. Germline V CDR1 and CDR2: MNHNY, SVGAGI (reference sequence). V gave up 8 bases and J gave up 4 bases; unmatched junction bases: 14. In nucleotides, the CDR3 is TGTGCCAGCGCCCCCTGGCAGGGACAGATGAATCAGCCCCAGCATTTT. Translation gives CASAPWQGQMNQPQHF.

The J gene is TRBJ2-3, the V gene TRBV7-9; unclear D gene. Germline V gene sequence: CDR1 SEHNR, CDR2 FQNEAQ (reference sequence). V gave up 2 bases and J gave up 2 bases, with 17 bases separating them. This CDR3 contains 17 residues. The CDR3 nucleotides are TGTGCCAGCAGCTTATCCCCCCTCGGCTCCCCCACAGATACGCAGTATTTT. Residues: CASSLSPLGSPTDTQYF.

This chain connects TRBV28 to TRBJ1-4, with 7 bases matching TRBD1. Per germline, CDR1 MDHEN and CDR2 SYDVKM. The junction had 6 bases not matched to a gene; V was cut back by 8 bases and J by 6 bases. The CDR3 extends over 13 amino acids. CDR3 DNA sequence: TGTGCCAGCTCGTCCGACAGGGATGAAAAACTGTTTTTT. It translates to CASSSDRDEKLFF.

The chain's CDR3 is CASSDKGAGEQYF. Here the CDR3 DNA reads TGTGCCAGCAGTGATAAGGGGGCGGGTGAGCAGTACTTC. This chain joins TRBV6-1 and TRBJ2-7, with 7 bases aligning to TRBD1. The CDR3 covers 13 residues. J lost 7 bases, V lost 3 bases, and 6 bases had no gene match. From germline, CDR1 is MNHNS and CDR2 SASEGT.

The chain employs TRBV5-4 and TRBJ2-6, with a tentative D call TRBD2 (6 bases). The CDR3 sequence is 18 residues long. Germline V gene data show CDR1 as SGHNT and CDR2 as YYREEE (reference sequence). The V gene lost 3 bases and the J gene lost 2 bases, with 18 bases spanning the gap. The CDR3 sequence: CASSSEGRSGPGANVLTF. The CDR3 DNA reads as TGTGCCAGCAGCTCCGAGGGGAGGTCGGGACCTGGGGCCAACGTCCTGACTTTC.

In nucleotides, the CDR3 is TGTGCCAGCAGTGAACGGATGGGAAACACCATATATTTT. It is translated as CASSERMGNTIYF. The chain employs TRBV6-1 and TRBJ1-3; D unclear. The V gene's germline CDR1 is MNHNS and CDR2 SASEGT. V lost 2 bases to trimming and J lost 4 bases, with 6 bases between them. The CDR3 runs to 13 residues.

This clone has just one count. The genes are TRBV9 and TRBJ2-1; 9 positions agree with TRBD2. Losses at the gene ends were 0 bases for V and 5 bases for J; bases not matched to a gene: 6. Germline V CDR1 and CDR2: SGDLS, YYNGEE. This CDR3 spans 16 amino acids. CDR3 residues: CASSVDGTSRDNEQFF. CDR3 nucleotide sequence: TGTGCCAGCAGCGTAGATGGGACTAGCAGAGACAATGAGCAGTTCTTC.

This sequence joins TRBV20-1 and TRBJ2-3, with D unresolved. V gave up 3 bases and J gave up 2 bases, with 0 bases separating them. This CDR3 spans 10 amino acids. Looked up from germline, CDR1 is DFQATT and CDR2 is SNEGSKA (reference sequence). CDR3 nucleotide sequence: TGCAGTGCTAGCACAGATACGCAGTATTTT. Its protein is CSASTDTQYF.